In its sample, the clone carrying this TCR beta chain was seen many times. This sample was included in a study of T cells in Graves' hyperthyroidism and ophthalmopathy. Amplified regions were TCR beta CDR3 sequences from RNA transcripts. The TCR CDR3 first-round RT-PCR relied on the HTBI primer set. Each CDR3 protein gets one entry after TCRdb re-called the multiplex PCR reads with MiXCR. Of roughly 580,000 distinct CDR3 sequences in the sample, approximately 15% were seen once. Exclusion followed for patients with uncontrolled infection, other autoimmune disease, pregnancy or lactation. The PBMCs were taken from about 10 ml of fresh peripheral blood. This CDR3 is 16 amino acids long. The germline V gene has CDR1 SGHRS and CDR2 YFSETQ. With 1 base clipped from V and 8 bases from J, the junction kept 11 bases outside the gene matches.

The source material was blood. The receptor comes from a woman in her twenties or thirties with Graves' hyperthyroidism that later progressed to Graves' ophthalmopathy. V usage is TRBV5-1 and J usage is TRBJ2-1; the match to TRBD2 covers 8 bases. In DNA form, the CDR3 reads TGCGCCAGCAGCTTGTCTCGAGCGGGAGTGGGGTATGAGCAGTTCTTC. It yields the protein CASSLSRAGVGYEQFF. The whole variable domain, filled in from reference TRBV5-1 and TRBJ2-1, reads KAGVTQTPRYLIKTRGQQVTLSCSPISGHRSVSWYQQTPGQGLQFLFEYFSETQRNKGNFPGRFSGRQFSNSRSEMNVSTLELGDSALYLCASSLSRAGVGYEQFFGPGTRLTVL.